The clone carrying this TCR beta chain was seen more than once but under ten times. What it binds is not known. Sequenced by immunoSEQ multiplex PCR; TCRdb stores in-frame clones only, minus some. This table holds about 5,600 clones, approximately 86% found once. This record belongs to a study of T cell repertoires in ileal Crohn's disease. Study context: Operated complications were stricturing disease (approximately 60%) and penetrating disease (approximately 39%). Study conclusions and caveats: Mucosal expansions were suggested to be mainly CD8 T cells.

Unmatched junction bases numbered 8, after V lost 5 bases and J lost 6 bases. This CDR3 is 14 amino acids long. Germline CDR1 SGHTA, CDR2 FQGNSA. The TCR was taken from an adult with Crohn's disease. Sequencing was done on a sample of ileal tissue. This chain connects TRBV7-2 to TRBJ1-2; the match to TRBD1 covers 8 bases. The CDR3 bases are TGTGCCAGCAGCCGGACAGGGTCGAGCAATGGCTACACCTTC. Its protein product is CASSRTGSSNGYTF.